A selection of T cell receptor beta chains follows, all from one sample in a study of shared clonotypes between healthy human individuals. TCRdb's copy holds only in-frame clones and misses some; the assay was immunoSEQ multiplex PCR. This sample has about 1,900,000 clones, with approximately 94% found just once. Source material: naive CD8+ T cells sorted from blood. Every receptor here comes from a man aged 18 to 29 in good health. The CDR3 runs from the conserved cysteine through the conserved F or W. Each record gives: V gene, J gene, clone size, D gene, CDR3 length, CDR3 protein, CDR3 DNA. D genes are given only for firm matches. Clone size appears in some rows only: once, few, many, or a class for an expanded clone.

>TRBV27|TRBJ2-7|once|TRBD2|15
CASSSLAGGFREQYF
TGTGCCAGCAGTTCTTTAGCGGGAGGGTTTCGCGAGCAGTACTTC
>TRBV28|TRBJ2-7|-|-|15
CASSFVAGSSYEQYF
TGTGCCAGCAGTTTCGTGGCGGGGTCGTCCTACGAGCAGTACTTC
>TRBV29-1|TRBJ1-4|-|-|11
CSVEDPRGLFF
TGCAGCGTTGAAGATCCCAGAGGACTGTTTTTT
>TRBV4-1|TRBJ1-2|-|-|13
CASSQVVGRFYTF
TGCGCCAGCAGCCAAGTGGTGGGACGCTTCTACACCTTC
>TRBV9|TRBJ1-2|-|TRBD1|12
CASSVYRGTYTF
TGTGCCAGCAGCGTCTACAGGGGGACCTACACCTTC
>TRBV11-2|TRBJ2-3|-|TRBD2|16
CASSPVGSGITDTQYF
TGTGCCAGCAGCCCCGTGGGTAGCGGGATCACAGATACGCAGTATTTT
>TRBV4-3|TRBJ2-2|-|TRBD2|14
CASRGGLVAGELFF
TGCGCCAGTCGTGGTGGACTAGTGGCCGGGGAGCTGTTTTTT
>TRBV27|TRBJ1-2|-|-|13
CASSVGRLYGYTF
TGTGCCAGCAGTGTGGGACGCCTCTATGGCTACACCTTC
>TRBV30|TRBJ2-5|-|-|14
CAWSEGGARETQYF
TGTGCCTGGAGTGAGGGGGGGGCCCGGGAGACCCAGTACTTC
>TRBV20-1|TRBJ1-1|-|-|11
CSARSIPEAFF
TGCAGTGCTAGGAGTATACCCGAAGCTTTCTTT
>TRBV7-9|TRBJ2-4|-|-|16
CASSLAGGAAKNIQYF
TGTGCCAGCAGCTTAGCTGGGGGAGCGGCCAAAAACATTCAGTACTTC
>TRBV29-1|TRBJ2-7|-|-|14
CSVEGGAGTNEQYF
TGCAGCGTTGAAGGGGGGGCAGGGACCAACGAGCAGTACTTC
>TRBV7-6|TRBJ1-1|-|-|17
CASSLDSTPGRNTEAFF
TGTGCCAGCAGCTTAGACTCCACACCAGGGAGGAACACTGAAGCTTTCTTT
>TRBV13|TRBJ1-2|once|TRBD1|16
CASSVSPGQGSYGYTF
TGTGCCAGCAGCGTCTCACCGGGACAGGGTAGCTATGGCTACACCTTC
>TRBV9|TRBJ2-7|-|-|14
CASSVEVRGYEQYF
TGTGCCAGCAGCGTAGAGGTCAGGGGCTACGAGCAGTACTTC
>TRBV6-5|TRBJ2-5|-|-|15
CASSYSVVGGETQYF
TGTGCCAGCAGTTACTCGGTCGTCGGTGGAGAGACCCAGTACTTC
>TRBV7-9|TRBJ1-1|-|-|13
CASSSAPEKGAFF
TGTGCCAGCAGCTCCGCACCCGAAAAGGGAGCTTTCTTT
>TRBV27|TRBJ2-7|-|-|14
CASSLLATQDEQYF
TGTGCCAGCAGTTTACTAGCGACTCAGGACGAGCAGTACTTC
>TRBV19|TRBJ2-7|-|-|12
CASSDWGYEQYF
TGTGCCAGTAGTGATTGGGGATACGAGCAGTACTTC
>TRBV4-1|TRBJ1-5|-|-|15
CASSQTADSNQPQHF
TGCGCCAGCAGCCAAACGGCAGATAGCAATCAGCCCCAGCATTTT
>TRBV7-9|TRBJ2-2|-|-|15
CASSLGPGNTGELFF
TGTGCCAGCAGCTTAGGGCCGGGAAACACCGGGGAGCTGTTTTTT
>TRBV14|TRBJ2-7|-|-|15
CASSHHRETSYEQYF
TGTGCCAGCAGCCACCACAGGGAAACCTCCTACGAGCAGTACTTC
>TRBV4-1|TRBJ2-1|-|-|14
CASSHQQINNEQFF
TGCGCCAGCAGCCACCAGCAAATTAACAATGAGCAGTTCTTC
>TRBV4-3|TRBJ2-7|-|-|14
CASSQEVGSWEQYF
TGCGCCAGCAGCCAAGAAGTAGGGAGTTGGGAGCAGTACTTC
>TRBV4-3|TRBJ1-2|-|-|15
CASSQDGDLNYGYTF
TGCGCCAGCAGCCAAGATGGAGACCTTAACTATGGCTACACCTTC
>TRBV27|TRBJ2-6|-|-|15
CASSLRGAGANVLTF
TGTGCCAGCAGTTTAAGGGGAGCTGGGGCCAACGTCCTGACTTTC
>TRBV11-2|TRBJ1-1|-|-|13
CASSSGAWTEAFF
TGTGCCAGCAGCTCGGGGGCCTGGACTGAAGCTTTCTTT
>TRBV27|TRBJ2-6|-|-|16
CASSLFAGSGANVLTF
TGTGCCAGCAGTTTATTCGCCGGTTCTGGGGCCAACGTCCTGACTTTC
>TRBV10-1|TRBJ2-1|-|-|14
CASSLRGAYNEQFF
TGCGCCAGCAGTTTGCGGGGTGCCTACAATGAGCAGTTCTTC
>TRBV13|TRBJ2-1|-|TRBD2|15
CASSQRLADYNEQFF
TGTGCCAGCAGCCAGAGGCTAGCGGACTACAATGAGCAGTTCTTC
>TRBV7-3|TRBJ1-3|-|-|14
CASIANTAGNTIYF
TGTGCCAGCATCGCCAACACCGCTGGAAACACCATATATTTT
>TRBV27|TRBJ2-3|-|TRBD2|15
CASSGGLAYTDTQYF
TGTGCCAGCAGTGGGGGACTAGCGTACACAGATACGCAGTATTTT
>TRBV2|TRBJ2-7|-|-|14
CASSEAQRNYEQYF
TGTGCCAGCAGTGAAGCCCAGCGGAACTACGAGCAGTACTTC
>TRBV27|TRBJ2-7|-|-|13
CASRYDSSYEQYF
TGTGCCAGCAGGTATGACAGTTCCTACGAGCAGTACTTC
>TRBV4-1|TRBJ2-5|-|TRBD1|17
CASSQSDRGQLVETQYF
TGCGCCAGCAGCCAATCCGACCGGGGACAGTTAGTGGAGACCCAGTACTTC
>TRBV5-1|TRBJ2-5|-|TRBD1|15
CASSEGTGDFETQYF
TGCGCCAGCAGCGAGGGGACAGGGGATTTCGAGACCCAGTACTTC
>TRBV2|TRBJ1-1|-|TRBD1|14
CASWDRARGTEAFF
TGTGCCAGCTGGGACAGGGCTAGGGGCACTGAAGCTTTCTTT
>TRBV7-9|TRBJ2-7|-|-|13
CASSFRTGYEQYF
TGTGCCAGCAGCTTTCGGACGGGCTACGAGCAGTACTTC
>TRBV4-1|TRBJ1-1|-|TRBD1|15
CASSPAGTGRTEAFF
TGCGCCAGCAGCCCAGCAGGGACAGGGAGGACTGAAGCTTTCTTT
>TRBV13|TRBJ2-7|-|TRBD1|13
CASRSQGKNEQYF
TGTGCCAGCAGGTCACAGGGGAAAAACGAGCAGTACTTC
>TRBV6-1|TRBJ1-6|-|-|16
CASSEWAGEGYSPLHF
TGTGCCAGCAGTGAATGGGCAGGGGAAGGATATTCACCCCTCCACTTT
>TRBV10-2|TRBJ2-5|-|TRBD1|19
CASSRGGRQGAWWQETQYF
TGCGCCAGCAGCCGAGGAGGAAGACAGGGGGCCTGGTGGCAAGAGACCCAGTACTTC
>TRBV30|TRBJ1-5|once|-|15
CAWSRGVHSNQPQHF
TGTGCCTGGAGTCGGGGGGTTCATAGCAATCAGCCCCAGCATTTT
>TRBV7-9|TRBJ2-7|-|-|14
CASSSSSESYEQYF
TGTGCCAGCAGCTCCTCGTCAGAGTCCTACGAGCAGTACTTC
>TRBV10-2|TRBJ2-7|-|-|14
CASSDPGPAIEQYF
TGCGCCAGCAGTGATCCTGGGCCGGCGATAGAGCAGTACTTC
>TRBV30|TRBJ1-1|-|-|12
CAWEGQYTEAFF
TGTGCCTGGGAAGGGCAGTACACTGAAGCTTTCTTT
>TRBV21-1|TRBJ1-2|-|-|17
CASPQTTTGERTGGYTF
TGTGCCAGCCCCCAAACCACGACAGGGGAGAGAACGGGCGGCTACACCTTC